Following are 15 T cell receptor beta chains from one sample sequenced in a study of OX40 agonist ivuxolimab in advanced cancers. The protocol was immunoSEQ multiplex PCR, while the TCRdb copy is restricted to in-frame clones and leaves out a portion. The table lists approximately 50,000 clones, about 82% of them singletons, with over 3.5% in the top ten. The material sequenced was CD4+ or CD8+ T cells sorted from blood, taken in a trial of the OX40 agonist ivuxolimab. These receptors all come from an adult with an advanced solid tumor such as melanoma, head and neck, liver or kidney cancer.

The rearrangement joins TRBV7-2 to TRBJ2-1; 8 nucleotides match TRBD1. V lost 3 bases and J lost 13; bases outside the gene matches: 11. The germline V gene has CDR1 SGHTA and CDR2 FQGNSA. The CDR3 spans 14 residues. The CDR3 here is CASSLEGSRGRQFF. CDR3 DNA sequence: TGTGCCAGCAGCTTGGAAGGAAGCAGGGGGCGCCAGTTCTTC.

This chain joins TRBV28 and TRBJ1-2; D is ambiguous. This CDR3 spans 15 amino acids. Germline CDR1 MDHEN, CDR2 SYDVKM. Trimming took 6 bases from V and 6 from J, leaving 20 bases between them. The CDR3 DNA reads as TGTGCCAGCAGGCCCGCTAGGTCAACCAACCATGGCTACACCTTC. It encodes CASRPARSTNHGYTF.

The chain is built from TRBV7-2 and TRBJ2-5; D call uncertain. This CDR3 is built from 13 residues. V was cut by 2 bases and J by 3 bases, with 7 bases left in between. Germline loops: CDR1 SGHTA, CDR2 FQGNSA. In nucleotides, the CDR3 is TGTGCCAGCAGCTTAACAGTTAAAGAGACCCAGTACTTC. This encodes CASSLTVKETQYF.

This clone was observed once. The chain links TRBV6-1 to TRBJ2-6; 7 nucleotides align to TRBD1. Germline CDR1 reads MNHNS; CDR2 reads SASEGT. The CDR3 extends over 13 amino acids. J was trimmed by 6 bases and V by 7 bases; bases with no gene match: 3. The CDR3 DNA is TGTGCCAGCAACGACAGGGTGGCCAACGTCCTGACTTTC. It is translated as CASNDRVANVLTF.

CDR3 protein: CASSVLQGLNTEAFF. Here the CDR3 DNA reads TGTGCCAGCAGCGTATTACAGGGATTGAACACTGAAGCTTTCTTT. The rearrangement joins TRBV5-8 to TRBJ1-1, with D tentatively TRBD1 (6 bases). Deletions cut 4 bases from V and 0 bases from J, with 13 bases between. Germline CDR1 SGHTS, CDR2 YDEGEE. The CDR3 has 15 residues.

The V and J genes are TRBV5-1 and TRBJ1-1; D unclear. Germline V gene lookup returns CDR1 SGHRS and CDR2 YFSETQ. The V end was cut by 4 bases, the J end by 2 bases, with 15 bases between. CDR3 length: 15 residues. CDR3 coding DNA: TGCGCCAGCAGCCACCCTCAAGCGAGAAACACTGAAGCTTTCTTT. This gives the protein CASSHPQARNTEAFF.

In DNA, the CDR3 is TGTGCCAGCAGTCCCCTGGGGGGGCCCCAAGAGACCCAGTACTTC. Encoded protein: CASSPLGGPQETQYF. V usage is TRBV7-3 and J usage is TRBJ2-5; perhaps TRBD2 as D (7 bases). V dropped 6 bases and J dropped 1 base, with 15 bases sitting between them. The CDR3 totals 15 residues. Germline lookup yields CDR1 SGHTA and CDR2 FQGTGA.

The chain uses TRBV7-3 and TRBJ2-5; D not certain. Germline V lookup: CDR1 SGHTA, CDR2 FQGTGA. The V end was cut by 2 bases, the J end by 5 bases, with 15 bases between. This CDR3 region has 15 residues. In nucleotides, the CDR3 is TGTGCCAGCAGCTTAGGCAGCGAGCCCCTCGAGACCCAGTACTTC. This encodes CASSLGSEPLETQYF.

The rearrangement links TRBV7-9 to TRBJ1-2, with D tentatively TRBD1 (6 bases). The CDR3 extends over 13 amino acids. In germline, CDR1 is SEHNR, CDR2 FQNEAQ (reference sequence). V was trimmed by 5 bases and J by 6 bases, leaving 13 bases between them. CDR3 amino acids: CASSPRTVHGYTF. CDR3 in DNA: TGTGCCAGCAGCCCCAGGACAGTTCATGGCTACACCTTC.

The DNA for the CDR3 is TGTGCCAGCAGTTCTCCCCTAGCGGGGAGCACAGATACGCAGTATTTT. This sequence encodes CASSSPLAGSTDTQYF. The rearrangement joins TRBV28 to TRBJ2-3; 9 bases agree with TRBD2. CDR3 length: 16 amino acids. V shed 4 bases and J 0 bases; nucleotides not matched to a gene: 5. CDR1 is MDHEN, CDR2 SYDVKM, per germline. Supplemented by reference TRBV28 and TRBJ2-3, the full variable domain reads DVKVTQSSRYLVKRTGEKVFLECVQDMDHENMFWYRQDPGLGLRLIYFSYDVKMKEKGDIPEGYSVSREKKERFSLILESASTNQTSMYLCASSSPLAGSTDTQYFGPGTRLTVL.

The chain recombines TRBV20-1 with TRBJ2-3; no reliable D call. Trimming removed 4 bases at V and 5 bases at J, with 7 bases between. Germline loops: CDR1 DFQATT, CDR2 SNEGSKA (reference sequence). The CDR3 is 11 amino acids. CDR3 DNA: TGCAGTGCTACCCTCCGAGATACGCAGTATTTT. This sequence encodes CSATLRDTQYF.

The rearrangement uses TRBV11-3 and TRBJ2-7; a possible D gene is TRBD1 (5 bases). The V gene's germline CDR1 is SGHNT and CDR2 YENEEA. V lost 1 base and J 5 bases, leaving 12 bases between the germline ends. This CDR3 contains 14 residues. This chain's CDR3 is CASSLVQGPHEQYF. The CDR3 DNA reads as TGTGCCAGCAGCTTAGTTCAGGGTCCACACGAGCAGTACTTC.

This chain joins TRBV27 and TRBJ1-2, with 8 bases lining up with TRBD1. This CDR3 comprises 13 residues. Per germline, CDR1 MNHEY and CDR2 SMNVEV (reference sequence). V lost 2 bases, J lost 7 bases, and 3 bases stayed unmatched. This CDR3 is CASSLGQGGGYTF. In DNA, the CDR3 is TGTGCCAGCAGTTTAGGACAGGGAGGTGGCTACACCTTC.

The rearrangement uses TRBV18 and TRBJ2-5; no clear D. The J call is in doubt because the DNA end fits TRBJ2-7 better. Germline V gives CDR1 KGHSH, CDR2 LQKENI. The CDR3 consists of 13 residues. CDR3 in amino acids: CASSPRPLYEQYF. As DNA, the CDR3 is TGTGCCAGCTCACCCCGCCCCCTCTACGAGCAGTACTTC.

The CDR3 spells CASSLETSGGPRTDTQYF. The CDR3 nucleotides read TGTGCCAGCAGCTTGGAAACTAGCGGGGGCCCTCGCACAGATACGCAGTATTTT. The V and J genes are TRBV5-8 and TRBJ2-3; TRBD2 agrees at 11 bases. The germline CDR1 and CDR2 sequences are SGHTS and YDEGEE. The CDR3 covers 18 residues. Losses at the gene ends were 0 bases for V and 1 base for J; bases not matched to a gene: 7.